The clone carrying this TCR beta chain appeared many times. The target antigen is unknown. This entry comes from a study of T-cell reconstitution after alpha-beta-depleted transplantation in children. Whole-study results and caveats: Once a year had passed after transplant, T-cell counts and diversity came mostly from newly produced T cells.

The library targeted TCRbeta and was prepared with unique molecular identifiers. TCRdb fed the PCR reads into MiXCR, producing one record per CDR3 protein. This table has about 250,000 distinct CDR3 sequences, around 25% appearing once. Germline V gene lookup returns CDR1 SQVTM and CDR2 ANQGSEA. Trimming took off 7 bases at V and 3 bases at J, with 7 bases between the two ends. The CDR3 is 11 amino acids. The source is a female patient aged 2 to 10 who had a stem cell transplant for congenital amegakaryocytic thrombocytopenia, so the T cells may come from the graft donor. V usage is TRBV29-1 and J usage is TRBJ2-1; D is possibly TRBD1 (5 bases). Sequenced here: PBMCs, mostly from graft donor cells, sampled 360 days after TCRalphabeta/CD19-depleted stem cell transplant. This CDR3 is CSADNYNEQFF. CDR3 bases: TGCAGCGCGGACAACTACAATGAGCAGTTCTTC.